The source of this TCR beta chain is a study of response to subunit inactivated influenza vaccine. V was pared by 8 bases and J by 2 bases, with 9 bases between. Germline V lookup: CDR1 ENHRY, CDR2 SYGVKD. The CDR3 has 12 residues. TCRdb itself ran the RT-PCR reads through MiXCR, one entry per CDR3 protein. The sample consists of some 600,000 distinct CDR3 sequences, 11% to 15% of them appearing once. The rearrangement joins TRBV10-3 to TRBJ2-5; D perhaps matches TRBD1 (6 bases). Material: PBMCs from blood, obtained 14 to 15 days before vaccination. The source of this sequence is a man aged 45-65 years who received an inactivated influenza vaccine. The CDR3 DNA follows: TGTGCCATCGCCGGGACACAAGAGACCCAGTACTTC. It translates to CAIAGTQETQYF.